This entry describes one TCR beta chain. The data are from a study of blood T cell repertoires in COVID-19. As for the study in general: The United States, Italy and Spain supplied acute and convalescent COVID-19 samples. Nucleic acid was either cDNA or gDNA, and it came from T cells, B-cell-depleted T cells, or PBMCs.

Authors' data handling: Amplification of reference gene primers was used by the study to estimate nucleated cell counts. Only in-frame clones appear in the TCRdb table, and some are missing; sequencing was by immunoSEQ multiplex PCR. V and J calls plus clone size are reproduced from that table; the DNA served to infer D and trimming. The sample lists 200,000 or so clones, 80% to 85% occurring once. What was sequenced was peripheral blood. The sequence came from a human donor in a cohort sampled during active COVID-19.

The CDR3 region has the DNA TGTGCCAGCAGCTTACGGGTCGACCGATCCTACGAGCAGTACTTC. Its translation: CASSLRVDRSYEQYF. The chain joins TRBV7-2 to TRBJ2-7; D ambiguous. CDR3 length: 15 amino acids. Germline loops: CDR1 SGHTA, CDR2 FQGNSA. Trimming shortened V by 2 bases and J by 1 base, and 12 bases separated the two germline ends.